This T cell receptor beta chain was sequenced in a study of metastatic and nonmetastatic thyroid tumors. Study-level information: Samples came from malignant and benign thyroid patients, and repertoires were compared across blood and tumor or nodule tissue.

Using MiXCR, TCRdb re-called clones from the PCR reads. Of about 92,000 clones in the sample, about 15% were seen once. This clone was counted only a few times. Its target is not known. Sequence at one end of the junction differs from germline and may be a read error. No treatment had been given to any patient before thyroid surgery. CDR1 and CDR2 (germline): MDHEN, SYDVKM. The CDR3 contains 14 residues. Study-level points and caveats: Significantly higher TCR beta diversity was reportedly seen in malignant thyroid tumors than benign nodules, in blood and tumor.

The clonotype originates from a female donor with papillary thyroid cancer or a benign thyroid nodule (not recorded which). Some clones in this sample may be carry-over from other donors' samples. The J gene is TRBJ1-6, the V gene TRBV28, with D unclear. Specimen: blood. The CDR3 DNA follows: TGTGCCAGCAGTTTATGGCTATGGGATACACCCCTCCACTTC. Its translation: CASSLWLWDTPLHF. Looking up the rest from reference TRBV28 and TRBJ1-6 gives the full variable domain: DVKVTQSSRYLVKRTGEKVFLECVQDMDHENMFWYRQDPGLGLRLIYFSYDVKMKEKGDIPEGYSVSREKKERFSLILESASTNQTSMYLCASSLWLWDTPLHFGNGTRLTVT.